This entry is about one TCR beta chain. This CDR3 region has 14 residues. Germline loops: CDR1 MDHEN, CDR2 SYDVKM. V was cut by 7 bases and J by 2 bases, with 15 bases left in between. The data stem from a study of low-dose radiotherapy and immunotherapy resistance in tumors. Study at large: A dose of 0.5 Gy per fraction was delivered to Cohort 1 every 2 weeks, for a total of 6.5 Gy.

Low-dose radiotherapy and low-dose cyclophosphamide, together with aspirin, ipilimumab and nivolumab, were given to donors. Both TCRalpha and TCRbeta chains were reverse transcribed with V-gene-specific primers. TCRs were amplified for 15 to 25 PCR cycles with a constant-region primer and V-primer adapter. A single record per CDR3 protein comes from TCRdb applying MiXCR to the reads. The sample includes about 12,000 distinct CDR3 sequences, roughly 71% of them seen just once. The chain has TRBV28 and TRBJ2-7; D gene uncertain. The clonotype was recovered from a human donor with advanced metastatic prostate, ovarian, gallbladder or colorectal cancer (not recorded which). This table probably holds off-target reads from a library built for another chain. The DNA for the CDR3 is TGTGCCAGCACCCTTGCGCCGGGCGCCTACGAGCAGTACTTC. It specifies CASTLAPGAYEQYF.